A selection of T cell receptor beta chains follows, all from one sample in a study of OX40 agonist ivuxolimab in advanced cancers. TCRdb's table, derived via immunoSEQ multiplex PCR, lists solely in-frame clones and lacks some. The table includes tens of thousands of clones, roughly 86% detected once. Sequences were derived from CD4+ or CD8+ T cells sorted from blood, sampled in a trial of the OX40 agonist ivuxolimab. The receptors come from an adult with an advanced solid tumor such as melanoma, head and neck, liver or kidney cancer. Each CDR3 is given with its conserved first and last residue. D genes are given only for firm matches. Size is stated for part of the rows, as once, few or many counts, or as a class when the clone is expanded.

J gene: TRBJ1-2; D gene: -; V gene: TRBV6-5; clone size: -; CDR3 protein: CAISSPNYGYTF; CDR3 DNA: TGTGCCATCAGCAGTCCTAACTATGGCTACACCTTC
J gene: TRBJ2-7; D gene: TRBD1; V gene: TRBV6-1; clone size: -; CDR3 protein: CASQTGFSYEQYF; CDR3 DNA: TGTGCCAGCCAGACAGGGTTCTCCTACGAGCAGTACTTC
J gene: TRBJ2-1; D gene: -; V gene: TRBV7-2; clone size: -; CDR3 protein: CASSLGVQAPGNEQFF; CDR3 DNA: TGTGCCAGCAGCTTAGGAGTCCAGGCTCCTGGCAATGAGCAGTTCTTC
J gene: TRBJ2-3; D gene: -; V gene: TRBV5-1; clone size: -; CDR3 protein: CASSLAPGRLTQYF; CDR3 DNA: TGCGCCAGCAGCTTGGCCCCAGGGCGGCTTACGCAGTATTTT
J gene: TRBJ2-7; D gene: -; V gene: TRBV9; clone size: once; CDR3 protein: CASSVGGVGNEQYF; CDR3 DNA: TGTGCCAGCAGCGTAGGGGGCGTAGGTAACGAGCAGTACTTC
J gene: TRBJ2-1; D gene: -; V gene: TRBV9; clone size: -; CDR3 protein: CASSPRGEIALFF; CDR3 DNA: TGTGCCAGCAGCCCTAGGGGAGAGATAGCTTTATTCTTC
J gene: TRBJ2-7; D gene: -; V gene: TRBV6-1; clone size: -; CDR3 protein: CASSEWNSGPGEQYF; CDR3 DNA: TGTGCCAGCAGTGAATGGAATTCGGGGCCTGGGGAGCAGTACTTC
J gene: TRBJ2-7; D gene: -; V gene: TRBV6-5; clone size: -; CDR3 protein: CASSDRAYEQYF; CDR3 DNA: TGTGCCAGCAGCGACAGAGCCTACGAGCAGTACTTC
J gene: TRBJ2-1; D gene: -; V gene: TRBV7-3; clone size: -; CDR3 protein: CASSPDSNEQFF; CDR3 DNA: TGTGCCAGCAGCCCGGACAGCAATGAGCAGTTCTTC
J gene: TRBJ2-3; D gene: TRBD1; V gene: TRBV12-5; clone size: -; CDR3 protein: CASGPGQGADTQYF; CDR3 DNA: TGTGCTAGTGGACCCGGACAGGGGGCAGATACGCAGTATTTT
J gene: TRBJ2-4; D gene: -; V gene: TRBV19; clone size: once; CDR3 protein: CASSVNLGRGDIQYF; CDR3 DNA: TGTGCCAGTAGTGTCAATCTGGGGCGCGGAGACATTCAGTACTTC
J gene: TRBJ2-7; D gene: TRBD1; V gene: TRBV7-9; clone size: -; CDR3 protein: CASSSSPTGVPYEQYF; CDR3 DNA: TGTGCCAGCAGCTCCTCTCCGACAGGGGTCCCCTACGAGCAGTACTTC
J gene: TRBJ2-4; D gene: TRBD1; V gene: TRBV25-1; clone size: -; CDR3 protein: CASSESRGLGKNIQYF; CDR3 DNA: TGTGCCAGCAGTGAATCCAGGGGGCTTGGCAAAAACATTCAGTACTTC
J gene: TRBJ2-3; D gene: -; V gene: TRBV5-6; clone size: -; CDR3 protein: CASNGWGTTDTQYF; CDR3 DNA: TGTGCCAGCAATGGTTGGGGAACCACAGATACGCAGTATTTT
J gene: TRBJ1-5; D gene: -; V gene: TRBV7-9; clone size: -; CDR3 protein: CASTQGPNQPQHF; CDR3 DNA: TGTGCCAGTACGCAGGGTCCCAATCAGCCCCAGCATTTT
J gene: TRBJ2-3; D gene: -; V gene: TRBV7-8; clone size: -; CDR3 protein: CASSFGGMGGKGIDTQYF; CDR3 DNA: TGTGCCAGCAGCTTTGGGGGGATGGGGGGTAAAGGAATAGATACGCAGTATTTT
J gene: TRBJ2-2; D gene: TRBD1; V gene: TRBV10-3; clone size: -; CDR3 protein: CAITEDRGRGELFF; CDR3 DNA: TGTGCCATCACCGAGGACAGGGGTCGCGGGGAGCTGTTTTTT
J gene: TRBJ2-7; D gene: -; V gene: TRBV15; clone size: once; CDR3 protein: CATSTVRSSYEQYF; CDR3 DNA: TGTGCCACCAGCACCGTACGGAGCTCCTACGAGCAGTACTTC
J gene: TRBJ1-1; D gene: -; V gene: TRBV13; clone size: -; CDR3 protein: CASSLRGTTEAFF; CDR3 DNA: TGTGCCAGCAGCTTGAGGGGTACCACTGAAGCTTTCTTT
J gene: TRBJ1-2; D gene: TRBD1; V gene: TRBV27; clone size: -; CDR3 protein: CASSFPGQGSYGYTF; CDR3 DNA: TGTGCCAGCAGTTTTCCGGGACAGGGGAGCTATGGCTACACCTTC
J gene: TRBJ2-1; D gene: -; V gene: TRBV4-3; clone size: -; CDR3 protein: CASSHAGTPYNEQFF; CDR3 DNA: TGCGCCAGCAGCCACGCAGGGACCCCTTACAATGAGCAGTTCTTC
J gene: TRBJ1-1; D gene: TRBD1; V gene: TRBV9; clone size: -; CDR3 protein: CASSPRTGGNTEAFF; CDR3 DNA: TGTGCCAGCAGCCCCCGGACAGGGGGGAACACTGAAGCTTTCTTT
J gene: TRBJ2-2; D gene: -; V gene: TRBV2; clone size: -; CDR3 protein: CASRVNTGELFF; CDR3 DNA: TGTGCCAGCAGGGTGAACACCGGGGAGCTGTTTTTT
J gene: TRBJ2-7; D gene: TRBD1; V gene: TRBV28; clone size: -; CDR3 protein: CASSPRDRLSYEQYF; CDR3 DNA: TGTGCCAGCAGTCCTCGGGACAGACTCTCCTACGAGCAGTACTTC
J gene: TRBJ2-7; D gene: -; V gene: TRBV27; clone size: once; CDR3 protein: CASSLSFSTYTSYEQYF; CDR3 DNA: TGTGCCAGCAGTTTAAGTTTCAGCACCTATACCAGCTACGAGCAGTACTTC
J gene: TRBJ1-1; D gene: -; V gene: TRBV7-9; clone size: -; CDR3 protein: CASSLGGDTEAFF; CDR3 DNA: TGTGCCAGCAGCTTAGGGGGAGACACTGAAGCTTTCTTT